This T cell receptor (beta chain) was sequenced during a study of beta chain features in type 1 diabetes. Note on this clone: Its antigen is unidentified.

Findings and limits, study-wide: PCR might favor shorter templates, equally in patients and controls. Insertions were fewer and deletions more numerous at VDJ junctions in type 1 diabetes patients.

Sequencing targeted expressed TCRB transcripts, as all isolated RNA had been reverse transcribed. Repertoires were generated with immunoSEQ multiplex PCR, while TCRdb's copy carries only in-frame clones and drops some. The sample yields 300,000 to 450,000 clones, 15% to 20% seen once. Donors contributed one heparinised blood draw apiece, averaging about 116 mL. Purity above 95% was achieved in all sorted populations. Source material: naive CD4+ T cells from blood. The receptor was derived from a woman younger than 35 in good health.

The CDR3 DNA is TGCAGCGCCCAGGACATCTCCTATGGCTACACCTTC. Its translation: CSAQDISYGYTF. The V call is TRBV29-1, the J call TRBJ1-2; tentative D call: TRBD1 (5 bases). Germline V gives CDR1 SQVTM, CDR2 ANQGSEA. CDR3 length equals 12 residues. Trimming took 7 bases from V and 4 from J, leaving 13 bases between them.